This paragraph reports one T cell receptor beta chain. These data are taken from a study of cytomegalovirus exposure and HLA in healthy donors. The V gene's germline CDR1 is KGHSH and CDR2 LQKENI. With 2 bases clipped from V and 3 bases from J, the junction kept 2 bases outside the gene matches. The CDR3 covers 14 residues. It was with 60 Vbeta and 13 Jbeta primers that the PCR ran. Sequencing was performed with immunoSEQ multiplex PCR; in TCRdb, only in-frame clones are kept and a portion is missing. The sample has over 55,000 clones, and its top ten clones hold 15% to 20%. Each donor was healthy, and each was a bone marrow donor.

This chain uses TRBV18 with TRBJ2-3, with 7 bases fitting TRBD1. The sequence was obtained from a boy aged 5 to 17 in good health and CMV-seronegative. Source material: PBMCs. CDR3 sequence reads: CASSPGDRTDTQYF. As DNA, the CDR3 is TGTGCCAGCTCACCAGGGGACAGAACAGATACGCAGTATTTT.